Below, one T cell receptor (beta chain) is given with its context. This sample is drawn from a study of tumor-infiltrating lymphocytes in localized non-small cell lung cancer. The method was immunoSEQ multiplex PCR; TCRdb's version includes in-frame clones alone and lacks a portion of them. Here the sample spans around 9,800 clones, about 78% being singletons. Trimming cost V 3 bases and J 3 bases; bases outside gene matches: 24. CDR3 length: 21 residues. Germline V gene lookup returns CDR1 MGHRA and CDR2 YSYEKL. The chain recombines TRBV4-1 with TRBJ1-2, with 8 nucleotides matching TRBD1. The sample comprised lung tumor tissue. The sequence was obtained from a human donor with non-small cell lung cancer. The CDR3 is CASSQGIGQGPYQEDYYGYTF. The CDR3 DNA is TGCGCCAGCAGCCAGGGAATCGGACAGGGCCCTTATCAAGAAGACTACTATGGCTACACCTTC.